This entry lists 16 T cell receptor beta chains sequenced from one sample in a study of T cell responses to AZD1222 COVID-19 vaccine. Measured with immunoSEQ multiplex PCR; TCRdb has only the in-frame clones, and not every one. The sample records 90,000 to 100,000 clones, roughly 90% being singletons. Sequenced material: peripheral blood, taken 28 days after the second AZD1222 dose. The receptors were gathered from an adult who received the AZD1222 COVID-19 vaccine.

The V and J genes are TRBV11-2 and TRBJ2-7, with 9 bases lining up with TRBD1. J gave up 4 bases and V 3 bases, and 7 bases lay outside the gene matches. CDR1 is SGHAT and CDR2 is FQNNGV in the germline V gene. The CDR3 spans 15 residues. The CDR3 nucleotides are TGTGCCAGCAGCTTGGCCGGGACAGGGTCTTACGAGCAGTACTTC. As protein: CASSLAGTGSYEQYF.

This clone was recorded once. The rearrangement uses TRBV27 and TRBJ1-4; D is possibly TRBD1 (5 bases). V lost 0 bases to trimming and J lost 5 bases, with 16 bases between them. From germline, CDR1 is MNHEY and CDR2 SMNVEV (reference sequence). This CDR3 is 17 amino acids long. The CDR3 is CASSLSPVAGWNEKLFF. The DNA of the CDR3 is TGTGCCAGCAGTTTATCCCCCGTGGCAGGGTGGAATGAAAAACTGTTTTTT.

On this clone itself: This CDR3 is also generated by other DNA sequences in the sample. The CDR3 loop reads CASSSGQGDSPLHF. The DNA of the CDR3 is TGTGCCAGCAGTTCGGGACAGGGGGATTCACCCCTCCACTTT. V is TRBV6-5 and J is TRBJ1-6, with 11 positions matching TRBD1. This CDR3 comprises 14 residues. The germline V gene encodes CDR1 MNHEY and CDR2 SVGAGI. The V and J ends lost 4 bases and 8 bases, in that order; junction bases with no gene match: 1.

This clone showed up just once. The chain employs TRBV2 and TRBJ2-3, with a weak D call TRBD2 (5 bases). V dropped 4 bases and J dropped 4 bases, with 15 bases sitting between them. The CDR3 spans 15 residues. Germline CDR1 reads SNHLY; CDR2 reads FYNNEI. CDR3 in amino acids: CASSAEGLGADTQYF. As DNA, the CDR3 is TGTGCCAGCAGTGCCGAGGGCCTCGGGGCAGATACGCAGTATTTT.

The chain couples TRBV7-6 to TRBJ1-1; D is uncertain. Trimming removed 5 bases from V and 4 bases from J, with 17 bases in between. Germline CDR1 SGHVS, CDR2 FNYEAQ. The length of the CDR3 is 15 residues. The CDR3 spells CASSPGREGSTEAFF. CDR3 in DNA: TGTGCCAGCAGCCCTGGGAGGGAAGGAAGCACTGAAGCTTTCTTT.

This chain links TRBV7-2 with TRBJ2-7; the D is unclear. Germline V lookup: CDR1 SGHTA, CDR2 FQGNSA. The CDR3 runs to 13 residues. Trimming cost V 1 base and J 5 bases, with 9 bases left between them. Here the CDR3 reads CASSLVIADEQYF. The CDR3 DNA follows: TGTGCCAGCAGCTTAGTCATCGCGGACGAGCAGTACTTC.

V and J are TRBV9 and TRBJ2-3; D call uncertain. V dropped 1 base and J dropped 2 bases, with 8 bases sitting between them. Per germline, CDR1 SGDLS and CDR2 YYNGEE. The CDR3 totals 14 residues. CDR3 bases: TGTGCCAGCAGCGTATGGCAGTCCACAGATACGCAGTATTTT. Encoded protein: CASSVWQSTDTQYF.

This clone showed up just once. The V call is TRBV2, the J call TRBJ1-4; the D is unclear. V lost 0 bases and J 1 base, leaving 0 bases between the germline ends. The CDR3 runs to 13 residues. Germline CDR1 and CDR2: SNHLY and FYNNEI. The CDR3 protein is CASSEATNEKLFF. DNA for the CDR3: TGTGCCAGCAGTGAAGCAACTAATGAAAAACTGTTTTTT. The whole variable domain, filled in from reference TRBV2 and TRBJ1-4, reads EPEVTQTPSHQVTQMGQEVILRCVPISNHLYFYWYRQILGQKVEFLVSFYNNEISEKSEIFDDQFSVERPDGSNFTLKIRSTKLEDSAMYFCASSEATNEKLFFGSGTQLSVL.

The V and J genes are TRBV12-3 or TRBV12-4 and TRBJ2-3; a weak D match, TRBD2 (6 bases). There are 12 residues in the CDR3. V shed 4 bases and J shed 7 bases, with 9 bases lying between them. The DNA for the CDR3 is TGTGCCAGCAGTTCACTAGCTTATACGCAGTATTTT. This gives the protein CASSSLAYTQYF.

The chain recombines TRBV5-1 with TRBJ2-3; possible D gene TRBD1, 5 bases. Germline-derived CDR1 and CDR2 are SGHRS and YFSETQ. Trimming left V 4 bases short and J 5 bases short, with 17 bases between. The CDR3 spans 15 residues. CDR3 nucleotide sequence: TGCGCCAGCAGCCTACAGACAGATTCGGGAGATACGCAGTATTTT. It is translated as CASSLQTDSGDTQYF.

This clone was seen ten or more times. Other DNA sequences of this sample code for an identical CDR3. This chain uses TRBV30 with TRBJ1-1; weak D call: TRBD1 (5 bases). This CDR3 has 12 amino acids. The V gene lost 0 bases and the J gene lost 7 bases, with 9 bases spanning the gap. Germline V gives CDR1 GTSNPN, CDR2 SVGIG (reference sequence). CDR3 DNA: TGTGCCTGGAGTGTAGAGAGGGGTGAAGCTTTCTTT. Its protein is CAWSVERGEAFF.

In its sample, this clone was seen a few times. The rearrangement links TRBV5-1 to TRBJ1-5; TRBD1 is a possible D gene (5 bases). CDR1 SGHRS and CDR2 YFSETQ come from the germline V gene. The V end was cut by 2 bases, the J end by 4 bases, with 13 bases between. CDR3 length equals 15 residues. CDR3 sequence reads: CASSLGGRGNQPQHF. The CDR3 DNA is TGCGCCAGCAGCTTAGGAGGGCGGGGGAATCAGCCCCAGCATTTT.

The chain employs TRBV11-2 and TRBJ2-3, with a weak D call TRBD2 (5 bases). The CDR3 totals 11 residues. Germline V CDR1 and CDR2: SGHAT, FQNNGV. The CDR3 DNA is TGTGCGGAGCGGAGCACAGATACGCAGTATTTT. Residues: CAERSTDTQYF.

This chain joins TRBV2 and TRBJ2-5; a weak D match, TRBD2 (6 bases). The ends were cut back, 4 bases at V and 5 bases at J, with 14 bases in the middle. Germline-derived CDR1 and CDR2 are SNHLY and FYNNEI. The CDR3 is 14 residues long. The CDR3 DNA reads TGTGCCAGCAGTGGAGACGGCGGAGGGGAGACCCAGTACTTC. Translating it yields CASSGDGGGETQYF.

The rearrangement links TRBV19 to TRBJ2-1, with 11 bases lining up with TRBD2. After removal of 8 bases from V and 7 bases from J, the junction contained 7 bases not matched to a gene. This CDR3 contains 14 residues. Germline-derived CDR1 and CDR2 are LNHDA and SQIVND (reference sequence). CDR3 DNA: TGTGCCAGTTATAGCGGGAGGGCCTTGAATGAGCAGTTCTTC. Protein product: CASYSGRALNEQFF.

The chain uses TRBV14 and TRBJ1-1; D gene unclear. Germline CDR1 is SGHDN and CDR2 is FVKESK. This CDR3 spans 15 amino acids. Trimming left V 4 bases short and J 0 bases short, with 12 bases between. CDR3 coding DNA: TGTGCCAGCAGCCCCCTCGCCGGGGTGAACACTGAAGCTTTCTTT. Encoded protein: CASSPLAGVNTEAFF.